One sample yielded the 9 T cell receptor beta chains listed below, sequenced in a study of CD8+ T cells in alopecia areata. Sequencing templates came from extracted RNA that was reverse transcribed into cDNA. Repertoires were generated with immunoSEQ multiplex PCR, while TCRdb's copy carries only in-frame clones and drops some. The sample lists approximately 82,000 clones; roughly 47% were seen once. The source material was NKG2D-high CD8+ T cells sorted from blood. The receptors here all came from a human donor with alopecia areata.

The CDR3 DNA reads TGCGCCAGCAGCTGGGGACAGTCCGAGCAGTACTTC. It encodes CASSWGQSEQYF. The gene calls are TRBV5-1 and TRBJ2-7, with TRBD1 matching 7 bases. J gave up 6 bases and V 3 bases, and 3 bases lay outside the gene matches. The CDR3 totals 12 residues. Germline V gene data show CDR1 as SGHRS and CDR2 as YFSETQ.

The gene calls are TRBV4-3 and TRBJ2-7; D not resolved. There are 13 residues in the CDR3. In germline, CDR1 is LGHNA, CDR2 YSLEER. Trimming shortened V by 1 base and J by 4 bases, and 8 bases separated the two germline ends. The CDR3: CASSQGVGYEQYF. The CDR3 nucleotides read TGCGCCAGCAGCCAAGGAGTGGGGTACGAGCAGTACTTC.

The gene calls are TRBV29-1 and TRBJ2-5, with 9 bases matching TRBD1. The assigned J gene may be wrong: the sequence end matches TRBJ2-7 better. The CDR3 is made up of 11 amino acids. Germline assignment: CDR1 SQVTM and CDR2 ANQGSEA. This chain's CDR3 is CSASTGGEQYF. CDR3 DNA sequence: TGCAGCGCTTCGACAGGGGGCGAGCAGTACTTC.

The CDR3 loop is CASSAGLAGAGELFF. The CDR3 nucleotides are TGTGCCAGCAGTGCGGGGCTAGCGGGCGCCGGGGAGCTGTTTTTT. The chain has TRBV9 and TRBJ2-2; 8 nucleotides match TRBD2. Germline V gene lookup returns CDR1 SGDLS and CDR2 YYNGEE. J gave up 6 bases and V 5 bases, and 9 bases lay outside the gene matches. The CDR3 spans 15 residues.

This chain joins TRBV4-1 and TRBJ2-7; no definite D call. Between the trimmed V and J ends, which lost 2 bases and 0 bases, there was a span of 5 bases. This CDR3 is 13 amino acids long. Looked up from germline, CDR1 is MGHRA and CDR2 is YSYEKL. DNA for the CDR3: TGCGCCAGCAGCCAACAAAGCTCCTACGAGCAGTACTTC. This translates into CASSQQSSYEQYF.

This clone was seen a few times. This chain connects TRBV15 to TRBJ2-2, with 9 bases that match TRBD1. Unmatched junction bases numbered 5, after V lost 5 bases and J lost 7 bases. The CDR3 has 14 amino acids. CDR1 is LNHNV, CDR2 YYDKDF, per germline (reference sequence). CDR3 residues: CATSGRTGDGELFF. The CDR3 region has the DNA TGTGCCACCAGCGGCCGGACAGGGGACGGGGAGCTGTTTTTT. The full variable domain, completed using reference TRBV15 and TRBJ2-2, is DAMVIQNPRYQVTQFGKPVTLSCSQTLNHNVMYWYQQKSSQAPKLLFHYYDKDFNNEADTPDNFQSRRPNTSFCFLDIRSPGLGDTAMYLCATSGRTGDGELFFGEGSRLTVL.

The chain combines TRBV29-1 with TRBJ2-1; the D call may be TRBD1 or TRBD2 (7 bases each). The ends were cut back, 6 bases at V and 7 bases at J, with 19 bases in the middle. Looked up from germline, CDR1 is SQVTM and CDR2 is ANQGSEA. The CDR3 covers 14 residues. CDR3 protein: CSVERAGGENEQFF. As DNA, the CDR3 is TGCAGCGTGGAAAGGGCAGGGGGGGAAAATGAGCAGTTCTTC.

This clone came up a few times. This chain joins TRBV13 and TRBJ2-7; D is unresolved. V was clipped by 0 bases and J by 6 bases, with 3 bases between them. CDR3 length: 11 residues. The germline V gene encodes CDR1 PRHDT and CDR2 FYEKMQ (reference sequence). The CDR3 loop is CASSLGLEQYF. CDR3 DNA: TGTGCCAGCAGCTTAGGTCTCGAGCAGTACTTC. The full variable domain, in which reference TRBV13 and TRBJ2-7 provide the parts outside the CDR3, is AAGVIQSPRHLIKEKRETATLKCYPIPRHDTVYWYQQGPGQDPQFLISFYEKMQSDKGSIPDRFSAQQFSDYHSELNMSSLELGDSALYFCASSLGLEQYFGPGTRLTVT.

This clone was seen only a few times. The chain links TRBV5-1 to TRBJ1-2, with D unresolved. Per germline, CDR1 SGHRS and CDR2 YFSETQ. Trimming stripped 4 bases from V and 2 bases from J, with 9 bases between. This CDR3 contains 13 residues. The CDR3 nucleotides are TGCGCCAGCAGCGCAGAAGAGAACTATGGCTACACCTTC. It is translated as CASSAEENYGYTF.